The rows below give T cell receptor beta chains drawn from one sample of a study of CD8 T cells in ankylosing spondylitis. TCRdb ran MiXCR on the 5' RACE reads and lists one entry per CDR3 protein. Of about 220,000 distinct CDR3 sequences listed, 6% to 8.5% are singletons. Sample: blood, either unsorted or a sorted T cell fraction (not recorded which). The receptors were gathered from a male donor with ankylosing spondylitis. The CDR3 runs from the conserved cysteine through the conserved F or W. The D gene is left open where the match is weak. Clone size is shown for a subset of rows, as once, few, many or a class of expanded clone.

j_gene,abundance,v_gene,d_gene,CDR3nt,CDR3aa
TRBJ1-1,many,TRBV29-1,-,TGCAGCGTTTTAGGTGTGAGGGAAGCTTTCTTT,CSVLGVREAFF
TRBJ1-2,many,TRBV5-1,TRBD1,TGCGCCAGCAGCGAGACAGGGGGGGCCTATGGCTACACCTTC,CASSETGGAYGYTF
TRBJ2-5,many,TRBV7-9,-,TGTGCCAGCAGCTTAGGGGGTGTGGAGACCCAGTACTTC,CASSLGGVETQYF
TRBJ1-1,many,TRBV4-3,-,TGCGCCAGCAGCCAAGTTCAGGGAGGCACTGAAGCTTTCTTT,CASSQVQGGTEAFF
TRBJ2-7,many,TRBV5-1,TRBD1,TGCGCCAGCAGCCAGCCGCGACAGGGCTTCTACGAGCAGTACTTC,CASSQPRQGFYEQYF
TRBJ2-1,many,TRBV12-3/TRBV12-4,-,TGTGCCAGCAGTTCGGGACTTTTTACCTACAATGAGCAGTTCTTC,CASSSGLFTYNEQFF
TRBJ2-5,-,TRBV11-2,-,TGTGCCGGCAGCTTGGGGACCCAGTACTTC,CAGSLGTQYF
TRBJ1-1,-,TRBV7-9,-,TGTGCCAGCAGCTTCCCCCGAAAGACTGAAGCTTTCTTT,CASSFPRKTEAFF
TRBJ2-7,many,TRBV4-1,-,TGCGCCAGCAGCCAACCCGACACGTTCGAGCAGTACTTC,CASSQPDTFEQYF
TRBJ1-1,many,TRBV7-9,-,TGTGCCAGCAGCCCCCGGGAGGGACGGGGTGCCACTGAAGCTTTCTTT,CASSPREGRGATEAFF
TRBJ2-3,many,TRBV23-1,-,TGCGCCAGCAGTCCTGGGACACCTAGCACAGATACGCAGTATTTT,CASSPGTPSTDTQYF
TRBJ2-4,many,TRBV28,-,TGTGCCAGCAGTTTGGACCGGGACCAAAACATTCAGTACTTC,CASSLDRDQNIQYF
TRBJ2-1,few,TRBV11-2,TRBD2,TGTGCCAGCAGCTTAGGCCCTAGCGGGAGATTGAATGAGCAGTTCTTC,CASSLGPSGRLNEQFF
TRBJ2-3,many,TRBV12-5,-,TGTGCTAGTTCGCCTCGGGGAGCGCCAGATACGCAGTATTTT,CASSPRGAPDTQYF
TRBJ2-1,-,TRBV6-5,TRBD2,TGTGCCAGCAGTTACGAGGCTAGCGGGACGTACAATGAGCAGTTCTTC,CASSYEASGTYNEQFF
TRBJ2-3,many,TRBV14,TRBD1,TGTGCCAGCAGTCATTACCGGGACAGAGGCACAGATACGCAGTATTTT,CASSHYRDRGTDTQYF
TRBJ1-1,many,TRBV6-5,TRBD1,TGTGCCAGCAGTTACGAATGGAGGGGGCGAGCTTTCTTT,CASSYEWRGRAFF
TRBJ2-5,many,TRBV7-8,TRBD2,TGTGCCAGCAGCTTCGAGCGGGGGGATACAGAGACCCAGTACTTC,CASSFERGDTETQYF
TRBJ2-2,many,TRBV27,-,TGTGCCAGCAGTCCAGTACAGGGAGGGAGCGGGGAGCTGTTTTTT,CASSPVQGGSGELFF
TRBJ2-1,many,TRBV29-1,TRBD1,TGCAGCGTCCGAGACAGGGGGCGGGAGTTCTTC,CSVRDRGREFF
TRBJ2-7,many,TRBV5-1,TRBD2,TGCGCCAGCAGCGGGAGGGACTCCTACGAGCAGTACTTC,CASSGRDSYEQYF
TRBJ1-1,many,TRBV28,-,TGTGCCAGCAGCTTTGACTTCAGGGGATTGAACACTGAAGCTTTCTTT,CASSFDFRGLNTEAFF
TRBJ2-5,many,TRBV7-9,TRBD1,TGTGCCAGCAGTTTCAGGGGGCATCAAGAGACCCAGTACTTC,CASSFRGHQETQYF
TRBJ1-1,-,TRBV4-3,-,TGCGCCAGCAGACGGGAGTTGAACACTGAAGCTTTCTTT,CASRRELNTEAFF
TRBJ2-2,many,TRBV6-5,TRBD2,TGTGCCAGCAGTTACTACGGGACTAGTGTCGGGGAGCTGTTTTTT,CASSYYGTSVGELFF
TRBJ2-3,many,TRBV6-1,-,TGTGCCAGCACCAGGAAAGGGTACGGCACAGATACGCAGTATTTT,CASTRKGYGTDTQYF
TRBJ2-5,many,TRBV18,TRBD2,TGTGCCAGCTCACCACCGGGCGGACTAGCGGCTTACCAAGAGACCCAGTACTTC,CASSPPGGLAAYQETQYF